The 8 T cell receptor beta chains reported below all come from one sample, sequenced in a study of blood T cell repertoires in COVID-19. Here immunoSEQ multiplex PCR was the method, and the copy in TCRdb shows in-frame clones only, minus some. The table has about 120,000 clones, around four fifths seen once. Sequenced input: peripheral blood. These receptors came from an older woman with acute or convalescent COVID-19.

V gene TRBV2 combines with J gene TRBJ2-2; 7 bases match TRBD1. The CDR3 length is 14 residues. J was trimmed by 7 bases and V by 7 bases; bases with no gene match: 9. CDR1 and CDR2 from the germline V gene are SNHLY and FYNNEI. The CDR3 DNA is TGTGCCAGCACAAACTACAGGGGTAGCGGGGAGCTGTTTTTT. Amino acid sequence: CASTNYRGSGELFF.

The V gene is TRBV7-6, the J gene TRBJ2-3; TRBD1 agrees at 7 bases. Germline V gives CDR1 SGHVS, CDR2 FNYEAQ. V gave up 1 base and J gave up 0 bases; unmatched junction bases: 4. The CDR3 has 16 amino acids. CDR3 region: CASSLGIRGSTDTQYF. CDR3 nucleotide sequence: TGTGCCAGCAGCTTAGGGATCAGGGGGAGCACAGATACGCAGTATTTT.

The CDR3 reads CASSLQVGGLAKNIQYF. The DNA of the CDR3 is TGTGCCAGCAGCTTACAGGTCGGGGGATTAGCCAAAAACATTCAGTACTTC. The chain links TRBV7-2 to TRBJ2-4; possibly TRBD2 for D (6 bases). Trimming stripped 2 bases from V and 0 bases from J, with 14 bases between. The CDR3 length is 17 residues. Germline CDR1 SGHTA, CDR2 FQGNSA.

V gene TRBV3-1 (or the pseudogene TRBV3-2) combines with J gene TRBJ1-5; the D is unclear. Trimming left V 1 base short and J 5 bases short, with 9 bases between. Germline loops: CDR1 LGHDT, CDR2 YNNKEL (reference sequence). The CDR3 is 14 amino acids. CDR3 in DNA: TGTGCCAGCAGCCAAGCGTCAAGAGATCAGCCCCAGCATTTT. This codes for CASSQASRDQPQHF.

This sequence joins TRBV5-1 and TRBJ1-4; D perhaps matches TRBD1 (6 bases). The germline gives CDR1 SGHRS, CDR2 YFSETQ. Trimming removed 4 bases from V and 2 bases from J, with 12 bases in between. CDR3 length: 15 amino acids. DNA of the CDR3: TGCGCCAGCAGCCCACAGGGTTGGACTAATGAAAAACTGTTTTTT. This translates into CASSPQGWTNEKLFF.

The chain uses TRBV29-1 and TRBJ2-5; 13 nucleotides agree with TRBD2. Germline V gene data show CDR1 as SQVTM and CDR2 as ANQGSEA. Losses at the gene ends were 4 bases for V and 9 bases for J; bases not matched to a gene: 14. This CDR3 region has 16 residues. This chain's CDR3 is CSVGGTSGTEPGAQYF. The CDR3 nucleotides read TGCAGCGTTGGCGGGACTAGCGGGACAGAGCCGGGGGCCCAGTACTTC.

This rearrangement joins TRBV4-3 to TRBJ2-5; 9 bases are shared with TRBD1. CDR1 LGHNA and CDR2 YSLEER come from the germline V gene. There are 15 residues in the CDR3. V shed 0 bases and J 5 bases; nucleotides not matched to a gene: 4. The CDR3 nucleotides read TGCGCCAGCAGCCAAGAGGCACAGGGGGCGGAGACCCAGTACTTC. Protein: CASSQEAQGAETQYF.

The V gene is TRBV30, the J gene TRBJ2-7, with 8 bases identical to TRBD1. The germline V gene has CDR1 GTSNPN and CDR2 SVGIG (reference sequence). The CDR3 has 14 residues. Trimming removed 3 bases from V and 2 bases from J; junction bases left unmatched: 6. The CDR3 region is CAWSEGQGTYEQYF. CDR3 DNA: TGTGCCTGGAGCGAAGGACAGGGAACCTACGAGCAGTACTTC. Drawing the rest from reference TRBV30 and TRBJ2-7, the complete variable domain is SQTIHQWPATLVQPVGSPLSLECTVEGTSNPNLYWYRQAAGRGLQLLFYSVGIGQISSEVPQNLSASRPQDRQFILSSKKLLLSDSGFYLCAWSEGQGTYEQYFGPGTRLTVT.